Each of the 7 T cell receptor beta chains below was sequenced from the same sample in a study of PD-1 blockade in classical Hodgkin lymphoma. After autologous stem cell transplantation all patients relapsed, and prior brentuximab vedotin exposure differed between cohorts. Data came from immunoSEQ multiplex PCR; TCRdb stores just in-frame clones and leaves some out. The sample includes around 20,000 clones, more than 60% seen only once; the top ten take about 5%. The sequences come from peripheral blood mononuclear cells (PBMCs), collected at baseline. Receptors were obtained from a human donor with classical Hodgkin lymphoma.

The chain combines TRBV5-4 with TRBJ1-2; maybe TRBD1 (5 bases). Germline loops: CDR1 SGHNT, CDR2 YYREEE (reference sequence). The CDR3 length is 15 residues. V was clipped by 1 base and J by 2 bases, with 12 bases between them. Here the CDR3 DNA reads TGTGCCAGCAGCTTGAGCTGGGGGATGAACTATGGCTACACCTTC. Encoded protein: CASSLSWGMNYGYTF.

This chain joins TRBV15 and TRBJ2-1, with 7 positions matching TRBD1. V shed 1 base and J 0 bases; nucleotides not matched to a gene: 12. The CDR3 covers 19 residues. Looked up from germline, CDR1 is LNHNV and CDR2 is YYDKDF (reference sequence). The CDR3 loop reads CATSRGWTGPSLSYNEQFF. CDR3 nucleotide sequence: TGTGCCACCAGCAGAGGGTGGACAGGCCCCTCTCTCTCCTACAATGAGCAGTTCTTC.

The J gene is TRBJ2-5, the V gene TRBV5-1; 12 nucleotides align to TRBD2. Germline assignment: CDR1 SGHRS and CDR2 YFSETQ. V shed 0 bases and J 0 bases; nucleotides not matched to a gene: 9. The CDR3 runs 19 residues. This CDR3 is CASSLAGALAGGYQETQYF. The CDR3 DNA sequence: TGCGCCAGCAGCTTGGCCGGGGCTCTAGCGGGAGGGTACCAAGAGACCCAGTACTTC.

The chain combines TRBV28 with TRBJ2-7; 7 nucleotides align to TRBD1. CDR1 MDHEN and CDR2 SYDVKM come from the germline V gene. Germline trimming cut 8 bases from V and 3 bases from J; bases unmatched to any gene: 13. This CDR3 region has 15 residues. In DNA form, the CDR3 reads TGTGCCAGCGGGAGAGGGGGCCAATATGTCTACGAGCAGTACTTC. Encoded protein: CASGRGGQYVYEQYF.

This sequence joins TRBV5-6 and TRBJ1-5; 10 nucleotides agree with TRBD1. The CDR3 contains 15 residues. Germline assignment: CDR1 SGHDT and CDR2 YYEEEE. J gave up 3 bases and V 4 bases, and 4 bases lay outside the gene matches. The CDR3 nucleotides are TGTGCCAGCAGCAGGGACAGGGGTTACAATCAGCCCCAGCATTTT. Translated, it gives CASSRDRGYNQPQHF.

This clone counts as medium-sized. The chain employs TRBV10-3 and TRBJ2-2, with 7 bases identical to TRBD2. Germline V gene data show CDR1 as ENHRY and CDR2 as SYGVKD. This CDR3 is 14 amino acids long. The ends lost 6 bases at V and 4 bases at J; junction bases unmatched: 5. DNA for the CDR3: TGTGCCATCAGGGCTAGCGGTTCCACCGGGGAGCTGTTTTTT. It is translated as CAIRASGSTGELFF.

This chain joins TRBV18 and TRBJ2-2; the match to TRBD2 covers 11 bases. V dropped 2 bases and J dropped 8; count of bases not matched to a gene: 10. The CDR3 spans 17 residues. Germline CDR1 and CDR2: KGHSH and LQKENI. In DNA, the CDR3 is TGTGCCAGCTCACCAACTCTAGTACTAGCGGGAGCTGGGGAGCTGTTTTTT. The encoded protein is CASSPTLVLAGAGELFF.